This entry features one TCR beta chain sequence. Its antigen remains unknown. The sample is drawn from a study of cytomegalovirus exposure and HLA in healthy donors. In the study overall: From HLA-typed donors, an early data release held tens of millions of unique TCRs. Study-wide results and caveats: Cytomegalovirus association was listed for 150 or so TCR beta chains. It was in a later analysis that TCR association rates were seen to vary by HLA locus, highest for DRB1 and lowest for HLA-C.

CDR3 length equals 12 residues. Germline V gene data show CDR1 as MNHEY and CDR2 as SVGAGI. V lost 6 bases, J lost 7 bases, and 5 bases stayed unmatched. This PCR relied on a set of 60 Vbeta primers and 13 Jbeta primers. TCRdb's copy holds only in-frame clones and misses some; the assay was immunoSEQ multiplex PCR. The sample holds some 100,000 clones; about 79% are singletons and the top ten take around 3%. What was sequenced was PBMCs. This rearrangement joins TRBV6-5 to TRBJ2-5, with 7 bases that match TRBD1. The receptor was derived from a male donor in good health and CMV-seropositive. This CDR3 is CASRKGAGTQYF. CDR3 bases: TGTGCCAGCAGGAAGGGGGCGGGGACCCAGTACTTC.